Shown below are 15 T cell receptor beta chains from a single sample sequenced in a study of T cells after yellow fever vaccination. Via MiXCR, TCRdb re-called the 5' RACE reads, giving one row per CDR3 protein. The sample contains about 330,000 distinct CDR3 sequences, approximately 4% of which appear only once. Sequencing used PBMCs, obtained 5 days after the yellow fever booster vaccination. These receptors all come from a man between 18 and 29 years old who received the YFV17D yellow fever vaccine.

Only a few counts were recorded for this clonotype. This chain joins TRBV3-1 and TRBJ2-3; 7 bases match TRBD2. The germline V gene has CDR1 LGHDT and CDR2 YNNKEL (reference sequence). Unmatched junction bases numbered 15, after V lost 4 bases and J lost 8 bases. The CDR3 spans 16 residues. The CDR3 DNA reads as TGTGCCAGCAGCCCGGCGAGCGGGGAGGCTCGGGGTACGCAGTATTTT. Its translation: CASSPASGEARGTQYF.

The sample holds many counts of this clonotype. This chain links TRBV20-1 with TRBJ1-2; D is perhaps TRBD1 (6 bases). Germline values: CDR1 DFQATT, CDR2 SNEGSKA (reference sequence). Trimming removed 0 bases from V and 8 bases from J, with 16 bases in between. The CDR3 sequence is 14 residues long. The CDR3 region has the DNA TGCAGTGCTAGAGATGATGGGGGCGCAAGGGGCTACACCTTC. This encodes CSARDDGGARGYTF.

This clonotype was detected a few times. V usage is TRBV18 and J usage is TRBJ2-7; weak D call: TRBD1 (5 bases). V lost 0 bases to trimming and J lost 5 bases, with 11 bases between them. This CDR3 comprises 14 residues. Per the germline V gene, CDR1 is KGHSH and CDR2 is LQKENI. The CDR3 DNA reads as TGTGCCAGCTCACCACCAGGGGATCGCAACGAGCAGTACGTC. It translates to CASSPPGDRNEQYV.

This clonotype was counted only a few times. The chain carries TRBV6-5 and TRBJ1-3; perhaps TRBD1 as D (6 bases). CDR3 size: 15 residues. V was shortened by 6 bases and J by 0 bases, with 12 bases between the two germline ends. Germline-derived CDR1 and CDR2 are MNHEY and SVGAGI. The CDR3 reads CASSSGQLSGNTIYF. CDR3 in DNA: TGTGCCAGCAGCTCCGGACAGCTCTCTGGAAACACCATATATTTT.

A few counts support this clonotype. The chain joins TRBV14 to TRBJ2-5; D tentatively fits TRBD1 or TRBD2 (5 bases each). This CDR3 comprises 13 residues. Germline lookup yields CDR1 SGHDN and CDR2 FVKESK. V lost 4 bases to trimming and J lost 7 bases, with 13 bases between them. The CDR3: CASSPSTRGTQYF. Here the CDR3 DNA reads TGTGCCAGCAGCCCCTCGACGAGGGGGACCCAGTACTTC.

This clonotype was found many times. The CDR3 coding sequence is TGTGCCAGCTCAGAAAGGGGCTACGCAGCAGAGACCCAGTACTTC. Residues: CASSERGYAAETQYF. J is TRBJ2-5 and V is TRBV18; a weak D match, TRBD1 (5 bases). The CDR3 has 15 residues. The V end lost 5 bases, the J end lost 4 bases, and 17 bases lay between the germline ends. CDR1 is KGHSH, CDR2 LQKENI, per germline. The variable domain in full, with the rest retrieved from reference TRBV18 and TRBJ2-5, is NAGVMQNPRHLVRRRGQEARLRCSPMKGHSHVYWYRQLPEEGLKFMVYLQKENIIDESGMPKERFSAEFPKEGPSILRIQQVVRGDSAAYFCASSERGYAAETQYFGPGTRLLVL.

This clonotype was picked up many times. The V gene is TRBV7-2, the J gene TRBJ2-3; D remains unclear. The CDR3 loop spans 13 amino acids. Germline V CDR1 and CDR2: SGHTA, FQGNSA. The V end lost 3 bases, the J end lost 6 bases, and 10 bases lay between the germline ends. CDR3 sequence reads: CASSLLVRDTQYF. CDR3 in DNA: TGTGCCAGCAGCTTGCTAGTCAGGGATACGCAGTATTTT.

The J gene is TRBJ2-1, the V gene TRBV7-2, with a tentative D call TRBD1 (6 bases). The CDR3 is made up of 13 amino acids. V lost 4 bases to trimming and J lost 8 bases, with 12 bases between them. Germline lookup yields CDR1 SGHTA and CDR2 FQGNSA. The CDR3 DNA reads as TGTGCCAGCAGCTATACAGGGCGCGATGAGCAGTTCTTC. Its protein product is CASSYTGRDEQFF.

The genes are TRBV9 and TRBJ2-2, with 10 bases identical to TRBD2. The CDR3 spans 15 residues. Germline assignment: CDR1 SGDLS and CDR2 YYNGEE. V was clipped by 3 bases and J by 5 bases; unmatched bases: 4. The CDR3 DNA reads TGTGCCAGCAGCGGAACTAGCGGGACAACCGGGGAGCTGTTTTTT. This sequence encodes CASSGTSGTTGELFF.

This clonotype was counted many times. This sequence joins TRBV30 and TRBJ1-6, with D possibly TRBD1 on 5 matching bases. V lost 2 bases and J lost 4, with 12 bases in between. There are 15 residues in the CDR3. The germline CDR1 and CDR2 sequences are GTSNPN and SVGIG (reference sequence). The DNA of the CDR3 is TGTGCCTGGAGTCCCCTCGGGGGATATAATTCACCCCTCCACTTT. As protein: CAWSPLGGYNSPLHF.

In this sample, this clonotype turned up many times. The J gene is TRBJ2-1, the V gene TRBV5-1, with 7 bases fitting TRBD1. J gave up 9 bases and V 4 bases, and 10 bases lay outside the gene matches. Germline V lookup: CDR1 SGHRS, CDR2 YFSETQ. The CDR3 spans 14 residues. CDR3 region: CASSVGQLKGEQFF. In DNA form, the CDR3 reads TGCGCCAGCAGCGTGGGACAGCTCAAAGGTGAGCAGTTCTTC.

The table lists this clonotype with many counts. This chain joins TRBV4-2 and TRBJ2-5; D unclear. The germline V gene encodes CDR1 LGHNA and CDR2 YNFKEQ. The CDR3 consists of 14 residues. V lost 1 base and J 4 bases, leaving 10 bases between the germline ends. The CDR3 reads CASSQVEGAETQYF. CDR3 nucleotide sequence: TGTGCCAGCAGCCAAGTTGAAGGAGCAGAGACCCAGTACTTC.

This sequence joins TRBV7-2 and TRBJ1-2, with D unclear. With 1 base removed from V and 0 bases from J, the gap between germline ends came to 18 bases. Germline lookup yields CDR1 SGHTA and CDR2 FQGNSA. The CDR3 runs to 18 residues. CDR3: CASSLGIKGSQPNYGYTF. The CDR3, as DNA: TGTGCCAGCAGCTTAGGGATTAAAGGATCTCAGCCTAACTATGGCTACACCTTC.

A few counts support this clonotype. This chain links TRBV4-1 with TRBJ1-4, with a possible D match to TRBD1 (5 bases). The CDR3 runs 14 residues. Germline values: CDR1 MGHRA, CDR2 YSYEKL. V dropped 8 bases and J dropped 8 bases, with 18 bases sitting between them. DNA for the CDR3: TGCGCCAGCGGTCCCCGGGACGTCGGGGAAAAACTGTTTTTT. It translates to CASGPRDVGEKLFF.

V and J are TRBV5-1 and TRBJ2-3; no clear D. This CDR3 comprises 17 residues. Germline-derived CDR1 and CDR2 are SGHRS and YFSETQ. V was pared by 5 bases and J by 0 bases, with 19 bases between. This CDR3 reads CASRTALVAYSTDTQYF. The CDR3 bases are TGCGCCAGCAGAACGGCCCTAGTCGCGTACAGCACAGATACGCAGTATTTT.